This record covers a single TCR beta chain. The data belong to a study of blood T cell repertoires in COVID-19. V was clipped by 1 base and J by 0 bases, with 16 bases between them. The CDR3 length is 18 residues. Germline loops: CDR1 SEHNR, CDR2 FQNEAQ (reference sequence). Authors' methods: Amplification with reference gene primers provided the estimates of nucleated cell counts. Clones were read by immunoSEQ multiplex PCR, and TCRdb kept only the in-frame ones, dropping some. From that table come the V and J calls and clone size; the DNA was used to work out D and trimming. This sample yields some 400,000 clones, of which approximately 87% are seen a single time; about 10% belongs to the top ten.

The sample comprised peripheral blood. This chain connects TRBV7-9 to TRBJ1-3; D remains unclear. This TCR was recovered from a woman younger than 45 with COVID-19, enrolled during active disease. This chain's CDR3 is CASSLGQDVRSSGNTIYF. CDR3 in DNA: TGTGCCAGCAGCTTAGGACAAGACGTACGATCCTCTGGAAACACCATATATTTT.